Following are 6 T cell receptor beta chains from one sample sequenced in a study of cytomegalovirus exposure and HLA in healthy donors. PCR employed 60 Vbeta and 13 Jbeta primers. Libraries were prepared by immunoSEQ multiplex PCR; TCRdb keeps only in-frame clonotypes and omits some of them. The table includes nearly 200,000 clones, about 76% detected once. Sequencing was carried out using PBMCs. These receptors were collected from a male donor in good health and CMV-seropositive.

J is TRBJ1-3 and V is TRBV9, with TRBD1 matching 7 bases. Looked up from germline, CDR1 is SGDLS and CDR2 is YYNGEE. The V segment lost 2 bases and the J segment 0 bases; nucleotides outside the gene matches: 2. The CDR3 contains 15 residues. Here the CDR3 DNA reads TGTGCCAGCAGCGTGGGACAGAGCTCTGGAAACACCATATATTTT. It specifies CASSVGQSSGNTIYF.

This clone has a handful of counts. The chain has TRBV11-2 and TRBJ2-7; 10 nucleotides align to TRBD2. The V gene's germline CDR1 is SGHAT and CDR2 FQNNGV. The CDR3 loop spans 17 amino acids. After removal of 5 bases from V and 3 bases from J, the junction contained 13 bases not matched to a gene. DNA of the CDR3: TGTGCCAGCAGCGCGCTCAGGAGCGGGGGGGCCCTCTACGAGCAGTACTTC. Its protein is CASSALRSGGALYEQYF. The whole variable domain, filled in from reference TRBV11-2 and TRBJ2-7, reads EAGVAQSPRYKIIEKRQSVAFWCNPISGHATLYWYQQILGQGPKLLIQFQNNGVVDDSQLPKDRFSAERLKGVDSTLKIQPAKLEDSAVYLCASSALRSGGALYEQYFGPGTRLTVT.

A remark on this clone: The junction differs from germline at one of its ends, possibly a read error. This rearrangement joins TRBV7-3 to TRBJ2-5, with TRBD2 identical over 13 bases. CDR3 size: 15 residues. In germline, CDR1 is SGHTA, CDR2 FQGTGA. In DNA, the CDR3 is TGTTCCAGCAGCTTCGGGACTAGCGGGAAAGAGACCCAGTACTTC. Its protein product is CSSSFGTSGKETQYF.

The gene calls are TRBV11-2 and TRBJ1-2, with D uncertain. Germline V CDR1 and CDR2: SGHAT, FQNNGV. The CDR3 spans 13 residues. V lost 4 bases and J lost 3, with 9 bases in between. CDR3 sequence reads: CASSSGMDYGYTF. The CDR3 DNA reads TGTGCCAGCAGCTCCGGGATGGACTATGGCTACACCTTC.

This rearrangement joins TRBV11-2 to TRBJ1-2; D remains ambiguous. The V end lost 3 bases, the J end lost 8 bases, and 10 bases lay between the germline ends. The CDR3 spans 12 residues. Germline V CDR1 and CDR2: SGHAT, FQNNGV. Here the CDR3 reads CASSFGMGGYTF. DNA of the CDR3: TGTGCCAGCAGCTTCGGGATGGGAGGCTACACCTTC.

V usage is TRBV7-9 and J usage is TRBJ1-1; D ambiguous. Germline V gene data show CDR1 as SEHNR and CDR2 as FQNEAQ (reference sequence). Trimming stripped 0 bases from V and 1 base from J, with 6 bases between. CDR3 size: 14 residues. The CDR3 sequence is CASSLAVGNTEAFF. CDR3 nucleotide sequence: TGTGCCAGCAGCTTAGCAGTCGGGAACACTGAAGCTTTCTTT. The variable domain in full, completed from reference TRBV7-9 and TRBJ1-1, reads DTGVSQNPRHKITKRGQNVTFRCDPISEHNRLYWYRQTLGQGPEFLTYFQNEAQLEKSRLLSDRFSAERPKGSFSTLEIQRTEQGDSAMYLCASSLAVGNTEAFFGQGTRLTVV.